This T cell receptor beta chain emerged from a study of shared clonotypes between healthy human individuals. Repertoires were generated with immunoSEQ multiplex PCR, while TCRdb's copy carries only in-frame clones and drops some. The data hold millions of clones, with 90% to 95% observed a single time. Study-wide results and limits: Memory subsets had estimated richness that was generally smaller than that of naive subsets.

Germline assignment: CDR1 MNHNS and CDR2 SASEGT. The V end was cut by 4 bases, the J end by 6 bases, with 19 bases between. The CDR3 is 16 amino acids. Comment on this clone: Its antigen is as yet unknown.

The chain uses TRBV6-1 and TRBJ2-1; D is possibly TRBD1 (5 bases). Sequenced sample: naive CD4+ T cells sorted from blood. Noted subset: CD45RA+ positively selected. The source is a man younger than 35 in good health. CDR3 residues: CASSGNRQFTGNEQFF. CDR3 coding DNA: TGTGCCAGCAGTGGAAATAGACAGTTTACGGGCAATGAGCAGTTCTTC.